This entry concerns a single TCR beta chain. The data were obtained in a study of T cells after yellow fever vaccination. They built TCR cDNA with 5'RACE template switching, a step that put in a universal primer site and UMIs. TCRdb re-derived calls from the 5' RACE reads in MiXCR, one entry per CDR3 protein. Of about 330,000 distinct CDR3 sequences in the sample, less than 9.5% are singletons; the top ten hold 15% to 20%. The CDR3 is 17 residues long. The ends were cut back, 4 bases at V and 1 base at J, with 17 bases in the middle. Germline CDR1 reads KGHDR; CDR2 reads SFDVKD. The J gene is TRBJ2-3, the V gene TRBV24-1; either TRBD1 or TRBD2 may supply D (6 bases each). The origin of this receptor is a man between 18 and 35 years old who received the YFV17D yellow fever vaccine. Sequenced material: PBMCs, taken more than 40 days after the first yellow fever vaccination. The CDR3 region has the DNA TGTGCCACCAGTGACCGCCGGGGGCTCTATGGCACAGATACGCAGTATTTT. This gives the protein CATSDRRGLYGTDTQYF.